Presented here are 13 T cell receptor beta chains from one specimen sequenced in a study of vaccination effects on CD4 cells after COVID-19. No antigen has been identified for these receptors. The method was immunoSEQ multiplex PCR; TCRdb's version includes in-frame clones alone and lacks a portion of them. This table holds about 14,000 clones, about two thirds found once. Within the ViraFEST assay, antigen-specific CD4+ T cells underwent expansion with viral peptide pools prior to sequencing. Culture proceeded for nine to eleven days, and CD4+ T cells were then isolated. Every participant took two doses of the BNT162b2 or mRNA-1273 vaccine. The material was CD4+ T cells from PBMCs cultured with SARS-CoV-2 spike peptides, obtained after COVID-19 vaccination. These receptors were taken from a human donor who received a COVID-19 vaccine.

This clone qualifies as medium-sized. The chain employs TRBV20-1 and TRBJ1-2, with a weak D call TRBD1 (5 bases). This CDR3 spans 8 amino acids. Germline lookup yields CDR1 DFQATT and CDR2 SNEGSKA (reference sequence). The ends were cut back, 8 bases at V and 10 bases at J, with 8 bases in the middle. CDR3 in DNA: TGCAGTTCGGGGGACTACACCTTC. This sequence encodes CSSGDYTF.

The V gene is TRBV19, the J gene TRBJ2-3; 10 bases align to TRBD1. The V gene end was trimmed by 3 bases and the J gene end by 6 bases; junction bases not matched to a gene: 3. The V gene's germline CDR1 is LNHDA and CDR2 SQIVND (reference sequence). This CDR3 comprises 14 residues. DNA of the CDR3: TGTGCCAGTAGTATTCGACAGGGGGCGGATACGCAGTATTTT. It specifies CASSIRQGADTQYF.

The chain combines TRBV11-2 with TRBJ2-3, with a possible D match to TRBD2 (5 bases). This CDR3 is built from 17 residues. From germline, CDR1 is SGHAT and CDR2 FQNNGV. With 5 bases removed from V and 1 base from J, the gap between germline ends came to 19 bases. DNA for the CDR3: TGTGCCAGCAGCCATTATGCCGGGAAGTACGGCACAGATACGCAGTATTTT. The encoded protein is CASSHYAGKYGTDTQYF.

The chain joins TRBV27 to TRBJ1-2; perhaps TRBD1 as D (6 bases). The CDR3 covers 16 residues. V lost 6 bases to trimming and J lost 1 base, with 18 bases between them. The germline V gene has CDR1 MNHEY and CDR2 SMNVEV (reference sequence). The CDR3 nucleotides are TGTGCCAGCAGCACCGTTACAGGGAAATATAACTATGGCTACACCTTC. This sequence encodes CASSTVTGKYNYGYTF.

This sequence joins TRBV18 and TRBJ1-5; D is unclear. Germline lookup yields CDR1 KGHSH and CDR2 LQKENI. The CDR3 is 13 amino acids. V shed 3 bases and J shed 4 bases, with 7 bases lying between them. The CDR3 nucleotides read TGTGCCAGCTCACCCCGGGGTAATCAGCCCCAGCATTTT. Encoded protein: CASSPRGNQPQHF. The whole variable domain, filled in from reference TRBV18 and TRBJ1-5, reads NAGVMQNPRHLVRRRGQEARLRCSPMKGHSHVYWYRQLPEEGLKFMVYLQKENIIDESGMPKERFSAEFPKEGPSILRIQQVVRGDSAAYFCASSPRGNQPQHFGDGTRLSIL.

A few counts support this clone. This chain joins TRBV5-4 and TRBJ2-2; the match to TRBD1 covers 7 bases. The CDR3 has 16 amino acids. CDR1 is SGHNT, CDR2 YYREEE, per germline (reference sequence). Trimming cost V 2 bases and J 4 bases; bases outside gene matches: 8. This CDR3 is CASSLRNTGATGELFF. Written as DNA, the CDR3 is TGTGCCAGCAGCTTACGCAATACAGGGGCCACCGGGGAGCTGTTTTTT.

The gene calls are TRBV28 and TRBJ1-2, with TRBD1 matching over 7 bases. Germline loops: CDR1 MDHEN, CDR2 SYDVKM. The CDR3 extends over 14 amino acids. Losses at the gene ends were 6 bases for V and 3 bases for J; bases not matched to a gene: 7. In nucleotides, the CDR3 is TGTGCCAGCAGCCCCGCCGGGACAGACTATGGCTACACCTTC. This gives the protein CASSPAGTDYGYTF.

The chain couples TRBV12-5 to TRBJ1-5; possible D gene TRBD1, 6 bases. The CDR3 totals 13 residues. The ends were cut back, 7 bases at V and 7 bases at J, with 14 bases in the middle. CDR1 and CDR2 (germline): LGHNT, FRNRAP. The CDR3 DNA follows: TGTGCTAGTGCCTCGGGGAGGGGGCAGCCCCAGCATTTT. As protein: CASASGRGQPQHF.

The table lists this clone with a few counts. The chain joins TRBV6-6 to TRBJ2-3, with 9 positions matching TRBD2. There are 14 residues in the CDR3. V was clipped by 5 bases and J by 4 bases; unmatched bases: 4. Germline V gives CDR1 MNHNY, CDR2 SVGAGI (reference sequence). Written as DNA, the CDR3 is TGTGCCAGCAGTCCCGGACTAGCGTCAGATACGCAGTATTTT. Translating gives CASSPGLASDTQYF.

The rearrangement links TRBV28 to TRBJ1-4, with D perhaps TRBD1 (5 bases). V was trimmed by 6 bases and J by 7 bases, leaving 18 bases between them. Germline V gene sequence: CDR1 MDHEN, CDR2 SYDVKM. The CDR3 has 15 amino acids. The CDR3 loop is CASRRSGTRSEKLFF. The CDR3, as DNA: TGTGCCAGCAGACGATCCGGGACGCGTAGTGAAAAACTGTTTTTT.

The V call is TRBV7-6, the J call TRBJ1-6; D is unresolved. The V and J ends lost 1 base and 7 bases respectively, with 8 bases between them. Per the germline V gene, CDR1 is SGHVS and CDR2 is FNYEAQ. CDR3 size: 14 residues. The CDR3 loop is CASSLGQKNSPLHF. For the CDR3, the DNA is TGTGCCAGCAGCTTAGGGCAGAAAAATTCACCCCTCCACTTT.

The chain is built from TRBV2 and TRBJ2-7; D remains unclear. The V and J ends lost 5 bases and 9 bases respectively, with 11 bases between them. There are 11 residues in the CDR3. Germline loops: CDR1 SNHLY, CDR2 FYNNEI. The CDR3 reads CASSSGAWQYF. CDR3 bases: TGTGCCAGCAGTTCAGGAGCCTGGCAGTACTTC.

The gene calls are TRBV19 and TRBJ1-1, with a weak D call TRBD1 (6 bases). Germline lookup yields CDR1 LNHDA and CDR2 SQIVND (reference sequence). The CDR3 extends over 15 amino acids. V was shortened by 9 bases and J by 0 bases, with 17 bases between the two germline ends. CDR3 sequence reads: CASSKHGGVNTEAFF. Written as DNA, the CDR3 is TGTGCCAGCTCGAAGCACGGGGGCGTGAACACTGAAGCTTTCTTT.